The present T cell receptor beta chain was sequenced within a study of blood T cell repertoires in COVID-19. Whole-study context: Samples representing acute and convalescent COVID-19 were sourced from the United States, Italy and Spain. Sources were T cells, B-cell-depleted T cells, or PBMCs; the material itself was cDNA or gDNA.

Original processing notes: Reference gene primer amplification gave estimated nucleated cell counts. Data came from immunoSEQ multiplex PCR; TCRdb stores just in-frame clones and leaves some out. Clonal size and the V and J genes are those of that table, whereas D and trimming came from the DNA. Of about 290,000 clones listed, roughly 89% are singletons. The trim removed 5 bases at V and 0 bases at J, leaving 15 bases unmatched. The CDR3 totals 18 residues. CDR1 and CDR2 from the germline V gene are MDHEN and SYDVKM. The sequenced sample was peripheral blood. This chain links TRBV28 with TRBJ2-7, with TRBD2 matching over 8 bases. The clonotype was recovered from a young woman with active or convalescent COVID-19. As DNA, the CDR3 is TGTGCCAGCAGTCCCGGGGGTAGCGGGGTCCCTAGCTCCTACGAGCAGTACTTC. Translation gives CASSPGGSGVPSSYEQYF.